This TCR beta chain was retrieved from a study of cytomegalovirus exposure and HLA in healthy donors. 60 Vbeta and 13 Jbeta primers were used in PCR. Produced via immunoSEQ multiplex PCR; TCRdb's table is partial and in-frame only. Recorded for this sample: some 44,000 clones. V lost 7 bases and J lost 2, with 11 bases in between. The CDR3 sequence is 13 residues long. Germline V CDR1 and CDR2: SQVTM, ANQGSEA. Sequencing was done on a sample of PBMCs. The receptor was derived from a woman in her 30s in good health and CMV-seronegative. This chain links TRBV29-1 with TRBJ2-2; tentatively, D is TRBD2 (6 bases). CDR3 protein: CSGGVGNTGELFF. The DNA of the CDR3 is TGCAGCGGGGGGGTAGGAAACACCGGGGAGCTGTTTTTT.